This T cell receptor beta chain was found in a study of beta chain features in type 1 diabetes. On the study more broadly: Patients were similar to healthy donors in age and gender (as well as in cell yields). Study-level results: Patients' naive, central memory and Treg TCRB repertoires seemed closer to one another than those of healthy donors. Among all four CD4+ subsets, Type 1 diabetes patients had TCRB CDR3s that were moderately but significantly shorter. Type 1 diabetes patients had fewer VDJ junction insertions and more deletions.

CD4+ cells of the naive, central memory, regulatory and stem cell-like memory types were sorted via CD45RO/CCR7/CD25/CD127/CD95/CD27. Concerning this clone: Antigen: not known.

This CDR3 region has 13 residues. The V gene end was trimmed by 4 bases and the J gene end by 4 bases; junction bases not matched to a gene: 3. Germline values: CDR1 SNHLY, CDR2 FYNNEI. Isolated RNA was reverse transcribed in full, so expressed TCRB transcripts were sequenced. The method was immunoSEQ multiplex PCR; TCRdb's version includes in-frame clones alone and lacks a portion of them. Found here are about 28,000 clones, around 60% of them singletons; the top ten hold around 2.4%. This sequence was found in a woman aged 25-40 years with type 1 diabetes. V is TRBV2 and J is TRBJ1-2; 7 positions agree with TRBD1. The sample taken for sequencing was Tregs from blood. This CDR3 is CASSGQGLYGYTF. CDR3 sequence (DNA): TGTGCCAGCAGTGGACAGGGCCTCTATGGCTACACCTTC.